These T cell receptor beta chains were read from a single sample in a study of breast tumors, draining lymph nodes, adjacent tissues. TCRdb independently ran MiXCR on the multiplex PCR reads; one entry per CDR3 protein. The table shows roughly 220,000 distinct CDR3 sequences, with less than 35% occurring only once. Sequences were obtained from axillary lymph node tissue. The receptor set was obtained from a female donor with breast cancer. Some clones in this sample may be carry-over from other donors' samples. The CDR3 runs from the conserved cysteine through the conserved F or W. Fields, in order: D gene, V gene, clone size, J gene, CDR3 protein. D genes are given only for firm matches. Expanded clones get a size class; other rows say once, few or many, or leave the size out.

TRBD1	TRBV24-1	many	TRBJ1-6	CATSDLYRGNSPLHF
.	TRBV29-1	once	TRBJ2-3	CSVEDHRARGATSTDTQYF
.	TRBV20-1	.	TRBJ1-5	CSASGLAGDGEQYFGPVPQHF
.	TRBV15	many	TRBJ2-7	CATSRGTVLQGTYEQYF
.	TRBV6-2/TRBV6-3	.	TRBJ1-1	CASSYALWGTEAFF
TRBD1	TRBV19	many	TRBJ1-2	CASSPGQGMFVYGYTF
TRBD2	TRBV20-1	many	TRBJ2-7	CSARDVAGGNEQYF
.	TRBV6-6	.	TRBJ2-5	CASSHSRGQRPETQYF
.	TRBV2	many	TRBJ2-2	CASNPGEEAGELFF
.	TRBV29-1	.	TRBJ2-3	CSVDVGEADTQYF
TRBD1	TRBV20-1	few	TRBJ2-1	CSAPGTGASSNEQFF
TRBD2	TRBV7-9	.	TRBJ2-3	CASIPHGERETNDEQYF
TRBD1	TRBV6-5	many	TRBJ1-2	CASSLRDSRSYTF
.	TRBV20-1	.	TRBJ1-5	CSANRVLNQPQHF
.	TRBV4-1	few	TRBJ2-2	CASSQNTLGDANTGELFF
.	TRBV5-6	once	TRBJ2-7	CASSWETGLRDEQYF
.	TRBV18	many	TRBJ2-1	CASSPPGQGEQFF
.	TRBV24-1	.	TRBJ1-5	CATNGNQPQHF
.	TRBV2	.	TRBJ1-4	CASSEKLFF
.	TRBV7-2	many	TRBJ2-1	CASTSWGSYNEQFF
TRBD1	TRBV6-5	.	TRBJ2-7	CASRTNRGNSYEQYF
.	TRBV4-2	many	TRBJ2-3	CASSQRGEGTDTQYF
.	TRBV9	many	TRBJ2-1	CASSPAPNSYNEQFF
.	TRBV24-1	.	TRBJ1-2	CATSARDGRSLYGYTF
.	TRBV5-1	many	TRBJ1-2	CASSLGDYGYTF
.	TRBV7-7	many	TRBJ2-5	CASSPTAGFGETQYF
.	TRBV7-2	once	TRBJ1-2	CASSLSGPYGYTF
.	TRBV28	.	TRBJ1-5	CASSLGSPSNQPQHF
TRBD1	TRBV7-6	many	TRBJ2-2	CASSLGGQGLAGELFF
.	TRBV24-1	.	TRBJ2-1	CATSDLGNEQFF
.	TRBV4-2	few	TRBJ1-1	CASSQERNTEAFF
.	TRBV29-1	.	TRBJ2-1	CQQPLPGRFPSEQFF
.	TRBV5-1	.	TRBJ1-6	CACSLIQGNSPLHF
TRBD1	TRBV2	few	TRBJ2-5	CASSQGAGMEETQYF